This T cell receptor (beta chain) was identified during a study of cytomegalovirus exposure and HLA in healthy donors. Findings and caveats of the study: The tendency of first-cohort TCR clusters to co-occur in the roughly 130 validation repertoires emerged from a later analysis.

The germline CDR1 and CDR2 sequences are MDHEN and SYDVKM. V was shortened by 8 bases and J by 0 bases, with 10 bases between the two germline ends. The length of the CDR3 is 13 residues. With regard to this clone: Its target is not known.

Clones were read by immunoSEQ multiplex PCR, and TCRdb kept only the in-frame ones, dropping some. In the table there are around 60,000 clones, almost 97% of which are singletons. This chain connects TRBV28 to TRBJ1-2; D not resolved. Sample: PBMCs. The receptor was derived from a young woman in good health and CMV-seronegative. CDR3 protein: CASGGPPNYGYTF. The CDR3 DNA reads as TGTGCCAGCGGAGGCCCCCCTAACTATGGCTACACCTTC.